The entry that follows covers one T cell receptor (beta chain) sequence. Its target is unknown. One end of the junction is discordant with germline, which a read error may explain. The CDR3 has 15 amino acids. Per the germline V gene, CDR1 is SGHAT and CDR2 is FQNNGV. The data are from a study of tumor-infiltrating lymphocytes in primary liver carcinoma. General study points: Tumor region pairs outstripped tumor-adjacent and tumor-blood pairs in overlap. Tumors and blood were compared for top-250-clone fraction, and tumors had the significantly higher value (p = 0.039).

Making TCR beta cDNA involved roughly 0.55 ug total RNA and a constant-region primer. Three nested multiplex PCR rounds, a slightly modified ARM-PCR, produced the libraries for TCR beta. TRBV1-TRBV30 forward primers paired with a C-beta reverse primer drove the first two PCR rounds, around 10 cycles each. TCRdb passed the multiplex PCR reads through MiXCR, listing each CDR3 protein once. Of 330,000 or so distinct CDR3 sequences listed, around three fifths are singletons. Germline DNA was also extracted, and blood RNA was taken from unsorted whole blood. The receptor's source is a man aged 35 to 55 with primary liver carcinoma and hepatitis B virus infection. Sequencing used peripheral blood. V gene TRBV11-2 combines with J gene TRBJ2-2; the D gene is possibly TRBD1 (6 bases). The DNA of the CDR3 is TGTGCCTTCAGCTTACAGGGACCGAACGCCGGGGAGCTGTTTTTT. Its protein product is CAFSLQGPNAGELFF.